The clone carrying this TCR beta chain was seen many times. As yet, its antigen is unknown. Newly diagnosed hyperthyroidism patients aged 18 to 65 years had disease lasting under 2 months. Those patients with uncontrolled infection, other autoimmune disease, pregnancy or lactation were excluded. The TCR beta CDR3 regions underwent amplification using RNA transcripts as the source. First-round RT-PCR targeting the TCR CDR3 was performed with the HTBI primer set. TCRdb independently ran MiXCR on the multiplex PCR reads; one entry per CDR3 protein. The table shows approximately 640,000 distinct CDR3 sequences, with 15% to 20% occurring only once. CDR1 and CDR2 from the germline V gene are LGHDT and YNNKEL (reference sequence). The length of the CDR3 is 12 residues. The V gene lost 7 bases and the J gene lost 8 bases, with 11 bases spanning the gap. The sample is drawn from a study of T cells in Graves' hyperthyroidism and ophthalmopathy. Study conclusions and caveats: Blood also held most thyroid clonotypes expanded beyond 0.001.

The sequenced sample was blood. The V call is TRBV3-1, the J call TRBJ1-4; unclear D gene. The clonotype was recovered from a woman between 25 and 40 years old with Graves' hyperthyroidism. Here the CDR3 reads CASTRDREKLFF. Written as DNA, the CDR3 is TGTGCCAGCACCCGTGATCGGGAAAAACTGTTTTTT.